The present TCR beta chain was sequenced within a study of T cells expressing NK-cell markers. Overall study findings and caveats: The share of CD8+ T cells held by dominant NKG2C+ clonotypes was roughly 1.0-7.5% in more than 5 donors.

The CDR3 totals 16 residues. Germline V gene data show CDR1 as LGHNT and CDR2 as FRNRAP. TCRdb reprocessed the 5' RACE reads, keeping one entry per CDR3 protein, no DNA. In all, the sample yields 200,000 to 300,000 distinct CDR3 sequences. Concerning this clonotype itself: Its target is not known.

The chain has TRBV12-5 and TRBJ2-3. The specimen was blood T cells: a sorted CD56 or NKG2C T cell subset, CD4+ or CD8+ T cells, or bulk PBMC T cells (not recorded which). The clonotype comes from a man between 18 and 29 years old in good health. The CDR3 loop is CASGLVVGQVADTQYF.